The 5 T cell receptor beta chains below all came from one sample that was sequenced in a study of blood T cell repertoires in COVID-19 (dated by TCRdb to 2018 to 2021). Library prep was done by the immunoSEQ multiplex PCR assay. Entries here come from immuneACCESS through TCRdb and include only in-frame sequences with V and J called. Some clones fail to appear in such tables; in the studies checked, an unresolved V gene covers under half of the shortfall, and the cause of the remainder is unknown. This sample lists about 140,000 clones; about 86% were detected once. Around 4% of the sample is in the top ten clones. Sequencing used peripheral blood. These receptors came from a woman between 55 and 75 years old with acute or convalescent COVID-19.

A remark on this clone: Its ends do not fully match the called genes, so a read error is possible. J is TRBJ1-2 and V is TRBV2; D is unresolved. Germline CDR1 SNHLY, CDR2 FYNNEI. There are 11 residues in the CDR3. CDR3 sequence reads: CASSPEGTAHF. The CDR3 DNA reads TGTGCCAGCAGTCCCGAGGGTACGGCCCACTTC.

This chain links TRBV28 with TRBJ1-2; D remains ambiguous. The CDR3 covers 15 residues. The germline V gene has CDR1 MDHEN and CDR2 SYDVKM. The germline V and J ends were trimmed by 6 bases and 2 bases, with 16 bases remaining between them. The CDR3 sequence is CASSLGRPSNYGYTF. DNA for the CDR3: TGTGCCAGCAGCCTGGGGAGGCCGTCCAACTATGGCTACACCTTC.

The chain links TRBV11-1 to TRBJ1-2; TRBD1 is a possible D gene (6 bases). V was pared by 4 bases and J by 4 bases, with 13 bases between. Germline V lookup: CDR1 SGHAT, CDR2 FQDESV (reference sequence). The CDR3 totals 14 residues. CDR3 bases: TGTGCCAGCAGCTCAATGGACAGCCTCTATGGCTACACCTTC. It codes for CASSSMDSLYGYTF.

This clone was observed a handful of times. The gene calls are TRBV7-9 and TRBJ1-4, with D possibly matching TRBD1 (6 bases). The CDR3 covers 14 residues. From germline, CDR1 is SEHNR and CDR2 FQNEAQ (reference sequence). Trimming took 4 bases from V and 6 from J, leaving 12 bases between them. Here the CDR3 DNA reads TGTGCCAGCAGCTCCAACACAGGGCATGAAAAACTGTTTTTT. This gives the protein CASSSNTGHEKLFF.

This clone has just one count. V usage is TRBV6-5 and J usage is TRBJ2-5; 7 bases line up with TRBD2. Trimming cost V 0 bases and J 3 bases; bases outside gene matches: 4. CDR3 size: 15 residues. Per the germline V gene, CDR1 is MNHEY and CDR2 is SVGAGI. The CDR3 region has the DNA TGTGCCAGCAGTTACTCCGGGGGGTTTAAAGAGACCCAGTACTTC. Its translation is CASSYSGGFKETQYF.